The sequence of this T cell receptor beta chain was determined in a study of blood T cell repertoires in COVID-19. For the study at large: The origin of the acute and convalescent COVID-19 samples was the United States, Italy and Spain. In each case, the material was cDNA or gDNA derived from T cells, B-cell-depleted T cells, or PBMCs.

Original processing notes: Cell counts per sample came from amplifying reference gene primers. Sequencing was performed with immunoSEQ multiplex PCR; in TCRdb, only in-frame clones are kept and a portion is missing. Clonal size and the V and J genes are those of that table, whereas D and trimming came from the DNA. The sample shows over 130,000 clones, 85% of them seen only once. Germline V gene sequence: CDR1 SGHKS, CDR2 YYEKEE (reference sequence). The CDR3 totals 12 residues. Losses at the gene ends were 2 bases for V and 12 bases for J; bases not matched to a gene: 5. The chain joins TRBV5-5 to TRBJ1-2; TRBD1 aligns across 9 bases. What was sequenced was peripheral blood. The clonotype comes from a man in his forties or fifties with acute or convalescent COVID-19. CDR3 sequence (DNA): TGTGCCAGCAGCTTCCGGGACAGGGTACACACCTTC. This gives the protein CASSFRDRVHTF. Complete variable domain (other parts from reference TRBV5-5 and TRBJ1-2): DAGVTQSPTHLIKTRGQQVTLRCSPISGHKSVSWYQQVLGQGPQFIFQYYEKEERGRGNFPDRFSARQFPNYSSELNVNALLLGDSALYLCASSFRDRVHTFGSGTRLTVV.